Presented here are 23 T cell receptor beta chains from one specimen sequenced in a study of blood T cells in healthy people across ages. Sample-barcoded 5' priming and a J-beta primer mix drove a second PCR of roughly 6 to 12 cycles. One entry per CDR3 protein, called by TCRdb with MiXCR from the 5' RACE reads. The sample holds about 780,000 distinct CDR3 sequences; around 45% are singletons and the top ten take over 15%. Specimen: blood. The receptors were sampled from a man older than 75 in good health.

A remark on this clonotype: Relative to the germline gene, one junction end is altered; a read error may explain this. The chain couples TRBV9 to TRBJ2-1; D unresolved. The CDR3 totals 12 residues. CDR1 is SGDLS, CDR2 YYNGEE, per germline. The CDR3 here is CTSSVVGDEQFF. CDR3 sequence (DNA): TGTACCAGCAGCGTAGTGGGCGATGAGCAGTTCTTC.

V is TRBV4-2 and J is TRBJ2-1, with D unclear. CDR3 size: 17 residues. In germline, CDR1 is LGHNA, CDR2 YNFKEQ. V shed 2 bases and J shed 3 bases, with 17 bases lying between them. Here the CDR3 reads CASSQPSGPGYYNEQFF. Written as DNA, the CDR3 is TGTGCCAGCAGCCAACCGAGTGGACCCGGTTACTACAATGAGCAGTTCTTC.

This clonotype was seen a few times. The V gene is TRBV7-2, the J gene TRBJ1-4; D ambiguous. V lost 6 bases, J lost 4 bases, and 9 bases lay in between. Per germline, CDR1 SGHTA and CDR2 FQGNSA. The CDR3 is 13 residues long. In DNA, the CDR3 is TGTGCCAGCAGTCGCGGGATTAATGAAAAACTGTTTTTT. Translated: CASSRGINEKLFF.

The chain is built from TRBV6-1 and TRBJ1-5; possibly TRBD1 for D (6 bases). The CDR3 runs 13 residues. The germline V gene encodes CDR1 MNHNS and CDR2 SASEGT. The V and J ends lost 8 bases and 4 bases respectively, with 12 bases between them. The CDR3 bases are TGTGCCAGCGTACCAGGGACAAATCAGCCCCAGCATTTT. Protein: CASVPGTNQPQHF.

Ten or more counts support this clonotype. The V call is TRBV29-1, the J call TRBJ1-2; TRBD1 matches at 7 bases. From germline, CDR1 is SQVTM and CDR2 ANQGSEA. The trim removed 2 bases at V and 5 bases at J, leaving 5 bases unmatched. This CDR3 comprises 13 residues. For the CDR3, the DNA is TGCAGCGTTGAAAATGGACAGGCTTATGGCTACACCTTC. It translates to CSVENGQAYGYTF.

This chain links TRBV7-3 with TRBJ2-5, with D perhaps given as TRBD1 or TRBD2 (5 bases each). The V end lost 5 bases, the J end lost 1 base, and 14 bases lay between the germline ends. In germline, CDR1 is SGHTA, CDR2 FQGTGA. CDR3 size: 15 residues. The CDR3, as DNA: TGTGCCAGCAGCCGGGACGGTACCTTCCAAGAGACCCAGTACTTC. Its protein product is CASSRDGTFQETQYF. The variable domain in full, with the rest retrieved from reference TRBV7-3 and TRBJ2-5, is GAGVSQTPSNKVTEKGKYVELRCDPISGHTALYWYRQSLGQGPEFLIYFQGTGAADDSGLPNDRFFAVRPEGSVSTLKIQRTERGDSAVYLCASSRDGTFQETQYFGPGTRLLVL.

This sequence joins TRBV6-2 or TRBV6-3 and TRBJ2-1, with 8 bases that match TRBD1. CDR1 is MNHEY and CDR2 is SVGEGT in the germline V gene. With V trimmed by 3 bases and J by 10 bases, 5 bases remained unmatched. The length of the CDR3 is 13 residues. This CDR3 reads CASSYYGQGEQFF. CDR3 bases: TGTGCCAGCAGTTATTATGGACAGGGCGAGCAGTTCTTC.

V is TRBV12-3 or TRBV12-4 and J is TRBJ2-7; 11 bases map to TRBD1. The V gene end was trimmed by 5 bases and the J gene end by 6 bases; junction bases not matched to a gene: 6. CDR3 length: 14 residues. Here the CDR3 DNA reads TGTGCCAGCAGTCCGGGACAGGGGGAGTCCGAGCAGTACTTC. It encodes CASSPGQGESEQYF.

The chain joins TRBV4-2 to TRBJ1-3; TRBD1 matches 7 bases. V was pared by 0 bases and J by 1 base, with 9 bases of the junction left unmatched. Germline CDR1 and CDR2: LGHNA and YNFKEQ. The CDR3 is 18 residues long. The CDR3 reads CASSQEGPGTASGNTIYF. CDR3 coding DNA: TGTGCCAGCAGCCAAGAAGGACCCGGGACAGCTTCTGGAAACACCATATATTTT.

The chain uses TRBV7-2 and TRBJ2-1; 11 nucleotides align to TRBD2. Gene TRBJ2-7 matches the end of the DNA better, so the J call may be wrong. CDR1 and CDR2 from the germline V gene are SGHTA and FQGNSA. CDR3 size: 16 residues. The CDR3 region is CASSSTSGRPYNEQYF. The CDR3 DNA reads TGTGCCAGCAGCTCCACTAGCGGGAGACCCTACAATGAGCAGTACTTC.

The chain couples TRBV18 to TRBJ2-1; 9 bases are shared with TRBD1. The CDR3 runs to 14 residues. Germline V gene sequence: CDR1 KGHSH, CDR2 LQKENI. V lost 8 bases, J lost 7 bases, and 9 bases stayed unmatched. CDR3 in amino acids: CASAPGTGYNEQFF. The CDR3 region has the DNA TGTGCCAGCGCTCCCGGGACAGGGTATAATGAGCAGTTCTTC.

As DNA, the CDR3 is TGCAGTGCGCGTCCTAGCGGGAGGGCCCCGGAGACCCAGTACTTC. Translated, it gives CSARPSGRAPETQYF. The chain uses TRBV20-1 and TRBJ2-7, with 12 bases identical to TRBD2. The DNA end favors TRBJ2-5, so the J call may be wrong. The CDR3 length is 15 residues. Per the germline V gene, CDR1 is DFQATT and CDR2 is SNEGSKA (reference sequence).

The V gene is TRBV20-1, the J gene TRBJ2-7, with 10 bases identical to TRBD2. Germline V gives CDR1 DFQATT, CDR2 SNEGSKA (reference sequence). The CDR3 consists of 16 residues. J gave up 0 bases and V 5 bases, and 10 bases lay outside the gene matches. The CDR3 loop is CSAGAGTSVLSYEQYF. In nucleotides, the CDR3 is TGCAGTGCTGGAGCGGGGACTAGCGTACTCTCCTACGAGCAGTACTTC.

This clonotype was seen ten or more times. The rearrangement links TRBV7-2 to TRBJ2-3; D ambiguous. Per the germline V gene, CDR1 is SGHTA and CDR2 is FQGNSA. CDR3 length equals 16 residues. Trimming removed 0 bases at V and 5 bases at J, with 15 bases between. In DNA form, the CDR3 reads TGTGCCAGCAGCTTAGCGAAAGACCTAAAGGGAGATACGCAGTATTTT. This codes for CASSLAKDLKGDTQYF.

The CDR3 loop is CASSLGTSGSQEQYF. The CDR3 DNA sequence: TGTGCCAGCAGCCTTGGGACTAGCGGGAGCCAGGAGCAGTACTTC. V gene TRBV4-2 combines with J gene TRBJ2-5; 14 bases agree with TRBD2. The CDR3 sequence is 15 residues long. Germline V lookup: CDR1 LGHNA, CDR2 YNFKEQ. Germline trimming cut 4 bases from V and 11 bases from J; bases unmatched to any gene: 9.

The chain carries TRBV12-3 or TRBV12-4 and TRBJ2-3; D remains ambiguous. V was trimmed by 6 bases and J by 4 bases, leaving 5 bases between them. This CDR3 has 11 amino acids. This CDR3 is CASREADTQYF. CDR3 bases: TGTGCCAGCAGAGAAGCAGATACGCAGTATTTT.

This clonotype has a count of ten or more. The chain couples TRBV7-2 to TRBJ2-7, with a possible D match to TRBD2 (7 bases). The CDR3 contains 15 residues. Trimming removed 5 bases from V and 7 bases from J, with 21 bases in between. Per germline, CDR1 SGHTA and CDR2 FQGNSA. The CDR3 is CASSTGLGGTWEQYF. The CDR3 nucleotides are TGTGCCAGCAGCACAGGACTAGGGGGGACCTGGGAGCAGTACTTC.

This clonotype came up many times. The chain couples TRBV30 to TRBJ2-7; no reliable D call. The CDR3 consists of 12 residues. V lost 0 bases, J lost 3 bases, and 6 bases lay in between. Germline CDR1 reads GTSNPN; CDR2 reads SVGIG (reference sequence). The CDR3 sequence: CAWSVNYYEQYF. DNA for the CDR3: TGTGCCTGGAGTGTGAATTACTACGAGCAGTACTTC.

The chain couples TRBV7-8 to TRBJ2-7; possible D gene TRBD2, 7 bases. Germline values: CDR1 SGHVS, CDR2 FQNEAQ. Trimming shortened V by 1 base and J by 5 bases, and 15 bases separated the two germline ends. The CDR3 is 15 amino acids. The chain's CDR3 is CASSLEVGGTHEQYF. CDR3 nucleotide sequence: TGTGCCAGCAGCTTAGAGGTGGGAGGGACACACGAGCAGTACTTC.

This chain uses TRBV5-1 with TRBJ1-2; D perhaps matches TRBD1 (5 bases). Trimming stripped 8 bases from V and 5 bases from J, with 22 bases between. The germline CDR1 and CDR2 sequences are SGHRS and YFSETQ. The CDR3 length is 15 residues. This CDR3 is CARIEKKGLNYGYTF. DNA for the CDR3: TGCGCCAGGATCGAAAAAAAGGGACTTAATTATGGCTACACCTTC.

This clonotype was observed a single time. The chain carries TRBV6-1 and TRBJ2-1; 7 bases fit TRBD1. The DNA end lines up better with TRBJ2-7; the J call may be wrong. Germline V gene data show CDR1 as MNHNS and CDR2 as SASEGT. The CDR3 covers 14 residues. The CDR3 coding sequence is TGTGCCAGCAGCGCTGGGACAGATTACAATGAGCAGTACTTC. It yields the protein CASSAGTDYNEQYF.

The V call is TRBV4-2, the J call TRBJ1-5; the match to TRBD1 covers 7 bases. Germline CDR1 and CDR2: LGHNA and YNFKEQ. The length of the CDR3 is 16 residues. J was trimmed by 1 base and V by 1 base; bases with no gene match: 4. CDR3 bases: TGTGCCAGCAGCCAAGGCCTACAGGGGAGCAATCAGCCCCAGCATTTT. As protein: CASSQGLQGSNQPQHF.

This chain uses TRBV7-3 with TRBJ1-1, with 11 bases that match TRBD1. This CDR3 spans 15 amino acids. With 3 bases clipped from V and 0 bases from J, the junction kept 0 bases outside the gene matches. Germline V lookup: CDR1 SGHTA, CDR2 FQGTGA. The CDR3 coding sequence is TGTGCCAGCAGCTTGGGACAGGGGGTGAACACTGAAGCTTTCTTT. It encodes CASSLGQGVNTEAFF.